This T cell receptor (beta chain) was profiled in a study of cytomegalovirus exposure and HLA in healthy donors. Concerning this clone: Its target is unknown.

The germline gives CDR1 SGHVS, CDR2 FNYEAQ. This CDR3 is 15 amino acids long. V lost 1 base and J lost 7, with 14 bases in between. Amplification used 60 Vbeta primers and 13 Jbeta primers. The data were produced by immunoSEQ multiplex PCR, yet TCRdb's version contains in-frame clones alone and is incomplete. The data contain approximately 200,000 clones, approximately 78% of them singletons. Findings and limits, study-wide: After further analysis at a later stage, some 15,000 TCR beta sequences were associated with HLA alleles at 0.05 false discovery rate. Both high specificity and high sensitivity reportedly marked the classifier's diagnosis of cytomegalovirus status. Associated with cytomegalovirus, according to the listing, were about 160 TCR beta chains.

The TCR was taken from a woman aged 45 to 65 in good health and CMV-seropositive. Sample: PBMCs. This rearrangement joins TRBV7-6 to TRBJ2-1; tentatively, D is TRBD2 (6 bases). CDR3 loop: CASSLEGSGNNEQFF. DNA of the CDR3: TGTGCCAGCAGCTTAGAAGGTAGCGGCAATAATGAGCAGTTCTTC.